The entry below describes one T cell receptor beta chain. Its antigen remains unknown. The data were obtained in a study of OX40 agonist ivuxolimab in advanced cancers. General study results and limits: More expanded clones were seen, on average, in CD8+ T cells than in CD4+. Antigen specificity remained undetermined for the expanded peripheral T cells.

The repertoire was sequenced with immunoSEQ multiplex PCR; TCRdb's copy has only in-frame clones and lacks some. The sample carries just under 85,000 clones, around four fifths recorded once. Between the trimmed V and J ends, which lost 4 bases and 8 bases, there was a span of 14 bases. Germline CDR1 and CDR2: LNHNV and YYDKDF (reference sequence). The CDR3 runs to 14 residues. This clonotype was sampled from an adult with an advanced solid tumor such as melanoma, head and neck, liver or kidney cancer. The specimen comprised CD4+ or CD8+ T cells sorted from blood, sampled in a trial of the OX40 agonist ivuxolimab. The chain carries TRBV15 and TRBJ1-4, with D unresolved. The CDR3 is CATSIRDIGEKLFF. CDR3 sequence (DNA): TGTGCCACCAGCATACGAGACATTGGGGAAAAACTGTTTTTT. Supplemented by reference TRBV15 and TRBJ1-4, the full variable domain reads DAMVIQNPRYQVTQFGKPVTLSCSQTLNHNVMYWYQQKSSQAPKLLFHYYDKDFNNEADTPDNFQSRRPNTSFCFLDIRSPGLGDTAMYLCATSIRDIGEKLFFGSGTQLSVL.